This entry lists 8 T cell receptor beta chains sequenced from one sample in a study of T cells in Graves' hyperthyroidism and ophthalmopathy. TCR beta CDR3 region amplification was performed from RNA transcripts. The HTBI primer set drove a first-round RT-PCR of the TCR CDR3. A single record per CDR3 protein comes from TCRdb applying MiXCR to the multiplex PCR reads. Of roughly 500,000 distinct CDR3 sequences in the sample, roughly 15% were seen once. Sequencing was carried out using blood. The receptors come from a woman aged 25 to 45 with Graves' ophthalmopathy.

This sequence joins TRBV2 and TRBJ2-1; D call uncertain. Germline V gene sequence: CDR1 SNHLY, CDR2 FYNNEI. The length of the CDR3 is 12 residues. Trimming removed 8 bases at V and 6 bases at J, with 11 bases between. The CDR3 DNA is TGTGCCAGCTCTAGTGATGCCAATGAGCAGTTCTTC. Translation gives CASSSDANEQFF.

This clonotype was detected only a few times. The chain is built from TRBV12-5 and TRBJ2-7; 10 bases align to TRBD1. This CDR3 comprises 16 residues. With V trimmed by 0 bases and J by 3 bases, 5 bases remained unmatched. Germline V lookup: CDR1 LGHNT, CDR2 FRNRAP. Written as DNA, the CDR3 is TGTGCTAGTGGTTTGGTACTGGGGACAGGGGTCTACGAGCAGTACTTC. Protein product: CASGLVLGTGVYEQYF.

Many counts were recorded for this clonotype. The chain employs TRBV20-1 and TRBJ2-3; D is ambiguous. Germline CDR1 reads DFQATT; CDR2 reads SNEGSKA (reference sequence). The ends were cut back, 6 bases at V and 5 bases at J, with 15 bases in the middle. The CDR3 extends over 13 amino acids. CDR3 protein: CSATPVGEDTQYF. The CDR3 DNA reads as TGCAGTGCAACACCTGTGGGCGAAGATACGCAGTATTTT.

There are many counts of this clonotype. In nucleotides, the CDR3 is TGTGCCAGCAGTTATATCCAGTTCGGAGTTCCCCACGAGCAGTACTTC. Its translation is CASSYIQFGVPHEQYF. The chain is built from TRBV6-1 and TRBJ2-7, with no clear D. This CDR3 has 16 amino acids. Deletions cut 5 bases from V and 5 bases from J, with 22 bases between. Germline CDR1 is MNHNS and CDR2 is SASEGT.

This clonotype was recorded a few times. V is TRBV20-1 and J is TRBJ1-4; D not resolved. The CDR3 consists of 12 residues. Per the germline V gene, CDR1 is DFQATT and CDR2 is SNEGSKA (reference sequence). V lost 2 bases and J lost 8, with 9 bases in between. The CDR3 spells CSARSLKEKLFF. CDR3 sequence (DNA): TGCAGTGCTAGAAGTCTTAAGGAAAAACTGTTTTTT.

The chain uses TRBV20-1 and TRBJ1-1, with 9 bases that match TRBD1. V shed 6 bases and J 4 bases; nucleotides not matched to a gene: 12. CDR1 is DFQATT, CDR2 SNEGSKA, per germline (reference sequence). The CDR3 runs 15 residues. The CDR3 nucleotides read TGCAGTGCCAGTAGGGACAGGGCCCCAACCACTGAAGCTTTCTTT. This translates into CSASRDRAPTTEAFF.

This clonotype was seen more than once but under ten times. The junction departs from germline at one end; a sequencing error may be responsible. This rearrangement joins TRBV6-2 or TRBV6-3 to TRBJ2-1; D ambiguous. The germline gives CDR1 MNHEY, CDR2 SVGEGT. This CDR3 is 14 amino acids long. CDR3 nucleotide sequence: TGTGCCAACAGTTACTCTCTCACGGGCAATGAGCAGTTCTTC. It encodes CANSYSLTGNEQFF.

This clonotype has a single count. The genes are TRBV20-1 and TRBJ2-3; 9 bases match TRBD1. Germline V lookup: CDR1 DFQATT, CDR2 SNEGSKA (reference sequence). CDR3 length: 16 residues. CDR3 loop: CGTGQGTAYRTDTQYF. CDR3 DNA sequence: TGCGGTACAGGACAGGGGACCGCGTACCGCACAGATACGCAGTATTTT.